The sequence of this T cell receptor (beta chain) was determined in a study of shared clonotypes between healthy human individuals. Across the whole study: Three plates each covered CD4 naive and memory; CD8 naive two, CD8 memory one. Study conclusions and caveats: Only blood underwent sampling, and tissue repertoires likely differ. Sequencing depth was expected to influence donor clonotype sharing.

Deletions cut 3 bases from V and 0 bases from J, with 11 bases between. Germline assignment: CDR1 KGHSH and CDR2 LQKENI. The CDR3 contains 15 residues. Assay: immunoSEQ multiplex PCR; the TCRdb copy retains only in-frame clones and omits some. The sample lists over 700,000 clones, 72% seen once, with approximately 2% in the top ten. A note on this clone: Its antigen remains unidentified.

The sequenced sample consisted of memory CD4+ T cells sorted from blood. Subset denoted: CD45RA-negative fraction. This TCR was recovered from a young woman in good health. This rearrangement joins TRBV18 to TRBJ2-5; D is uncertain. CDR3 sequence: CASSPISADQETQYF. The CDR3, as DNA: TGTGCCAGCTCACCGATCTCGGCGGACCAAGAGACCCAGTACTTC.